Listed here are 21 T cell receptor beta chains from one sample, sequenced in a study of blood T cell repertoires in COVID-19. Data came from immunoSEQ multiplex PCR; TCRdb stores just in-frame clones and leaves some out. Of hundreds of thousands of clones detected, 70% to 90% appear once; the ten largest clones hold roughly 0.25%. The specimen was peripheral blood. These receptors were collected from a woman younger than 35 with acute or convalescent COVID-19.

The chain is built from TRBV27 and TRBJ2-3, with D perhaps TRBD1 (5 bases). The CDR3 has 16 amino acids. The V gene lost 7 bases and the J gene lost 0 bases, with 17 bases spanning the gap. Germline assignment: CDR1 MNHEY and CDR2 SMNVEV (reference sequence). The chain's CDR3 is CASIPLGRGSTDTQYF. The CDR3 DNA reads as TGTGCCAGCATTCCTCTGGGGCGCGGTAGCACAGATACGCAGTATTTT.

Worth noting for this clone: At the DNA level, this CDR3 is encoded by other sequences in the same sample as well. The CDR3 sequence: CASSFRGRYEQYF. CDR3 nucleotide sequence: TGTGCCAGCAGTTTCAGGGGGCGATACGAGCAGTACTTC. This rearrangement joins TRBV28 to TRBJ2-7; 8 nucleotides align to TRBD1. The germline gives CDR1 MDHEN, CDR2 SYDVKM. J was trimmed by 4 bases and V by 3 bases; bases with no gene match: 2. This CDR3 has 13 amino acids.

This clone was observed once. This chain links TRBV5-1 with TRBJ2-7; TRBD1 agrees at 8 bases. CDR1 SGHRS and CDR2 YFSETQ come from the germline V gene. V was clipped by 4 bases and J by 7 bases; unmatched bases: 13. CDR3 length: 15 amino acids. The CDR3 here is CASSLRTGTTGEQYF. The DNA of the CDR3 is TGCGCCAGCAGCCTAAGGACAGGGACCACGGGGGAGCAGTACTTC.

The V call is TRBV10-3, the J call TRBJ2-3; 7 bases line up with TRBD1. CDR1 ENHRY and CDR2 SYGVKD come from the germline V gene. The CDR3 runs 15 residues. The J segment lost 3 bases and the V segment lost 10 bases, leaving 13 bases of the junction unmatched. CDR3: CATSGTVRATDTQYF. CDR3 sequence (DNA): TGTGCCACCTCAGGGACAGTTCGAGCTACAGATACGCAGTATTTT.

The chain combines TRBV24-1 with TRBJ2-1; 7 positions agree with TRBD1. The germline V gene encodes CDR1 KGHDR and CDR2 SFDVKD. The CDR3 has 14 amino acids. Losses at the gene ends were 4 bases for V and 1 base for J; bases not matched to a gene: 0. The CDR3 is CATSEQGSYNEQFF. DNA for the CDR3: TGTGCCACCAGTGAACAGGGGTCCTACAATGAGCAGTTCTTC.

In this sample, this clone turned up once. The chain is built from TRBV7-7 and TRBJ1-5, with a tentative D call TRBD1 (5 bases). The CDR3 runs 14 residues. Trimming shortened V by 6 bases and J by 2 bases, and 11 bases separated the two germline ends. Germline V gene lookup returns CDR1 SSHAT and CDR2 FNYEAQ (reference sequence). The CDR3 reads CASRIQARNQPQHF. Here the CDR3 DNA reads TGTGCCAGCAGGATACAGGCGCGCAATCAGCCCCAGCATTTT.

The J gene is TRBJ1-5, the V gene TRBV28, with D hard to call. The ends were cut back, 5 bases at V and 6 bases at J, with 14 bases in the middle. This CDR3 is 14 amino acids long. Germline V gives CDR1 MDHEN, CDR2 SYDVKM. The CDR3 DNA is TGTGCCAGCAGTGTCGCAGGTGTTGGTCAGCCCCAGCATTTT. It specifies CASSVAGVGQPQHF.

The chain carries TRBV30 and TRBJ1-2, with D possibly TRBD1 on 5 matching bases. V dropped 4 bases and J dropped 4 bases, with 13 bases sitting between them. The CDR3 length is 13 residues. CDR1 is GTSNPN, CDR2 SVGIG, per germline (reference sequence). The CDR3 sequence is CAWNVGQGYGYTF. CDR3 nucleotides: TGTGCCTGGAACGTGGGGCAGGGCTATGGCTACACCTTC. The full variable domain, in which reference TRBV30 and TRBJ1-2 provide the parts outside the CDR3, is SQTIHQWPATLVQPVGSPLSLECTVEGTSNPNLYWYRQAAGRGLQLLFYSVGIGQISSEVPQNLSASRPQDRQFILSSKKLLLSDSGFYLCAWNVGQGYGYTFGSGTRLTVV.

The J gene is TRBJ2-2, the V gene TRBV11-2; D is unresolved. Germline V CDR1 and CDR2: SGHAT, FQNNGV. Trimming shortened V by 6 bases and J by 5 bases, and 10 bases separated the two germline ends. This CDR3 has 13 residues. The CDR3, as DNA: TGTGCCAGCAGTAACCTGCGGACCGGGGAGCTGTTTTTT. Its protein is CASSNLRTGELFF.

The V call is TRBV3-1 (or the pseudogene TRBV3-2), the J call TRBJ2-5; D uncertain. V lost 0 bases, J lost 7 bases, and 12 bases lay in between. CDR3 length equals 14 residues. CDR1 and CDR2 from the germline V gene are LGHDT and YNNKEL (reference sequence). The CDR3: CASSQDPSVGTQYF. The CDR3 DNA sequence: TGTGCCAGCAGCCAAGATCCTAGTGTGGGGACCCAGTACTTC.

The chain carries TRBV24-1 and TRBJ1-5; 7 bases fit TRBD1. Germline V gene sequence: CDR1 KGHDR, CDR2 SFDVKD. Trimming cost V 5 bases and J 2 bases; bases outside gene matches: 8. The CDR3 spans 16 residues. The DNA of the CDR3 is TGTGCCACCAGTGGAAGCAGGGGGTATGGCAATCAGCCCCAGCATTTT. Translating gives CATSGSRGYGNQPQHF.

This sequence joins TRBV4-1 and TRBJ1-5; D not certain. The V and J ends lost 0 bases and 0 bases respectively, with 12 bases between them. From germline, CDR1 is MGHRA and CDR2 YSYEKL. The CDR3 totals 17 residues. CDR3 nucleotides: TGCGCCAGCAGCCAAGAAGAGGGTCGGACTAGCAATCAGCCCCAGCATTTT. Its translation: CASSQEEGRTSNQPQHF.

V usage is TRBV24-1 and J usage is TRBJ1-2; tentative D call: TRBD1 (6 bases). The V end was cut by 5 bases, the J end by 4 bases, with 10 bases between. The CDR3 consists of 13 residues. Germline V lookup: CDR1 KGHDR, CDR2 SFDVKD. In DNA form, the CDR3 reads TGTGCCACCAGTGCAGGGGTATTCTATGGCTACACCTTC. Residues: CATSAGVFYGYTF.

This chain links TRBV21-1 with TRBJ1-3; the table's D call TRBD1 went unverified against the DNA. TRBV21-1 is noted as a pseudogene. The CDR3 loop spans 21 amino acids. The CDR3 bases are TGTGCCAGCAGCAAACGTCACAGGCCACTCAAAACTAAGAGCTCTGGAAACACCATATATTTT. This encodes CASSKRHRPLKTKSSGNTIYF.

This chain uses TRBV13 with TRBJ1-2; the match to TRBD1 covers 11 bases. The V gene end was trimmed by 0 bases and the J gene end by 4 bases; junction bases not matched to a gene: 7. Germline V CDR1 and CDR2: PRHDT, FYEKMQ (reference sequence). The CDR3 runs 17 residues. In DNA form, the CDR3 reads TGTGCCAGCAGCTTAGGCCAAGGACAGGGGGCCGGCTATGGCTACACCTTC. Encoded protein: CASSLGQGQGAGYGYTF.

This clone was recorded once. CDR3 DNA: TGTGCCAGCAGTGAAACAGGCGCCGGGGCCAACGTCCTGACTTTC. Protein sequence: CASSETGAGANVLTF. The chain joins TRBV6-1 to TRBJ2-6; perhaps TRBD1 as D (5 bases). The ends were cut back, 2 bases at V and 4 bases at J, with 9 bases in the middle. CDR1 and CDR2 from the germline V gene are MNHNS and SASEGT. CDR3 size: 15 residues.

V gene TRBV6-1 combines with J gene TRBJ1-5, with 7 bases matching TRBD1. Per the germline V gene, CDR1 is MNHNS and CDR2 is SASEGT. V trimming: 3 bases; J trimming: 7 bases; junction bases outside the gene matches: 9. The CDR3 has 15 amino acids. The CDR3 DNA sequence: TGTGCCAGCAGTGAGGGCAGGGGGTTCATCCAGCCCCAGCATTTT. Translation: CASSEGRGFIQPQHF.

This rearrangement joins TRBV9 to TRBJ1-6, with 7 bases identical to TRBD1. The germline CDR1 and CDR2 sequences are SGDLS and YYNGEE. The CDR3 consists of 14 residues. J was trimmed by 13 bases and V by 0 bases; bases with no gene match: 7. Here the CDR3 DNA reads TGTGCCAGCAGCGTAGCAGAGGGGGCGTGGCCCCTCCACTTT. Protein: CASSVAEGAWPLHF.

This chain connects TRBV28 to TRBJ1-2, with D tentatively TRBD1 (5 bases). Germline CDR1 is MDHEN and CDR2 is SYDVKM. The CDR3 is 14 residues long. Trimming left V 3 bases short and J 0 bases short, with 8 bases between. The CDR3 loop reads CASSFYRSNYGYTF. For the CDR3, the DNA is TGTGCCAGCAGTTTCTACAGGTCTAACTATGGCTACACCTTC.

This sequence joins TRBV19 and TRBJ2-2; a possible D gene is TRBD1 (6 bases). The germline gives CDR1 LNHDA, CDR2 SQIVND (reference sequence). V was pared by 7 bases and J by 1 base, with 10 bases between. The CDR3 has 14 residues. In DNA form, the CDR3 reads TGTGCCAGTACCAAGGACAGGAACACCGGGGAGCTGTTTTTT. Translating gives CASTKDRNTGELFF.

The gene calls are TRBV5-1 and TRBJ1-1, with TRBD1 identical over 8 bases. The CDR3 is 14 residues long. Germline values: CDR1 SGHRS, CDR2 YFSETQ. After removal of 3 bases from V and 7 bases from J, the junction contained 8 bases not matched to a gene. Here the CDR3 reads CASSSLRQGNEAFF. The CDR3, as DNA: TGCGCCAGCAGCTCTCTGCGACAGGGGAATGAAGCTTTCTTT.